Below, one TCR beta chain is given with its context. The antigen is undetermined. The data are from a study of post-analysis software for immune sequencing data. Study-wide points: Roughly five TRBV segments were more frequent in patients than controls; TRBV5-6, TRBV5-1 and TRBV20-1 belonged to this group.

The CDR3 is made up of 13 amino acids. Germline assignment: CDR1 SQVTM and CDR2 ANQGSEA. The V gene lost 7 bases and the J gene lost 8 bases, with 18 bases spanning the gap. cDNA libraries for TCR beta contained unique molecular identifiers. T cells, roughly 0.85 to 10 million of them, yielded about half a million cDNA molecules. Each CDR3 protein gets one entry after TCRdb re-called the PCR reads with MiXCR. The sample has about 430,000 distinct CDR3 sequences, 39% seen once. V gene TRBV29-1 combines with J gene TRBJ2-1, with unresolved D. Material for sequencing was blood. This TCR was recovered from a girl aged 2 to 10 with multiple sclerosis. CDR3 coding DNA: TGCAGCGGTGACGGAAGTGATATCGATGAGCAGTTCTTC. This codes for CSGDGSDIDEQFF.